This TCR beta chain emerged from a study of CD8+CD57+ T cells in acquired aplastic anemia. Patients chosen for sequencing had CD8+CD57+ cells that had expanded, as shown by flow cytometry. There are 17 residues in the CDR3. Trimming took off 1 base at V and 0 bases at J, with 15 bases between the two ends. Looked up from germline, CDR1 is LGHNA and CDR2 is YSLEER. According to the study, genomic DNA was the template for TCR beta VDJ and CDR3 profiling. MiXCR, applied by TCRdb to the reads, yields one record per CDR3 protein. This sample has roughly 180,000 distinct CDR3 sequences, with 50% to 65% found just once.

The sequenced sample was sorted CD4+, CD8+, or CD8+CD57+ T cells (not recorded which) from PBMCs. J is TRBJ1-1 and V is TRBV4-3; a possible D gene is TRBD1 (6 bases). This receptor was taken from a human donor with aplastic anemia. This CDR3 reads CASSQGTSGGLNTEAFF. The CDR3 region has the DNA TGCGCCAGCAGCCAAGGGACTAGCGGGGGGCTGAACACTGAAGCTTTCTTT.